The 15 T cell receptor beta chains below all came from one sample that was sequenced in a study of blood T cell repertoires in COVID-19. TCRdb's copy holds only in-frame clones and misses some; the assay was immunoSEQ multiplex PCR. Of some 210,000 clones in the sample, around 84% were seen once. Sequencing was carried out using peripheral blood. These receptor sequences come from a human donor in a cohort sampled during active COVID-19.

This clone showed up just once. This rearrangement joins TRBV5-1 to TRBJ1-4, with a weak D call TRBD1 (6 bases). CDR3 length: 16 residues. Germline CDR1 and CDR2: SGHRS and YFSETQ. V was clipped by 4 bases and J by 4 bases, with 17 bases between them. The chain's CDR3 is CASSKSAGASNEKLFF. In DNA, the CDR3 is TGCGCCAGCAGCAAAAGTGCGGGGGCCAGTAATGAAAAACTGTTTTTT.

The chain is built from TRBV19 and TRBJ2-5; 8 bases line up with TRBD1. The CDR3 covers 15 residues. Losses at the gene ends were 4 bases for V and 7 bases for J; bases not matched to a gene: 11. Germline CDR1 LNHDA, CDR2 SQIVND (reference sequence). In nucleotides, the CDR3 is TGTGCCAGTAGTACGAACCAGGGGGCGCGTGGGACCCAGTACTTC. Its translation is CASSTNQGARGTQYF.

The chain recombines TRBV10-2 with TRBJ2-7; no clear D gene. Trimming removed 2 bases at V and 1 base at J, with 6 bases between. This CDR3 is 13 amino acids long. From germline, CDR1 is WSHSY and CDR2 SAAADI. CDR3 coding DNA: TGCGCCAGCAGTGAGGGGCTTTCCTACGAGCAGTACTTC. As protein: CASSEGLSYEQYF.

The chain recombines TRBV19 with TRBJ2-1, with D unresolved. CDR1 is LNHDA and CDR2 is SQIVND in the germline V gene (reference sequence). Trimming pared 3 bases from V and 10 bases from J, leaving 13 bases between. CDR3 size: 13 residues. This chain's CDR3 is CASSMMTRREQFF. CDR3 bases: TGTGCCAGTAGTATGATGACTCGCCGGGAGCAGTTCTTC. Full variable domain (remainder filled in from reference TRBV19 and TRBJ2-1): DGGITQSPKYLFRKEGQNVTLSCEQNLNHDAMYWYRQDPGQGLRLIYYSQIVNDFQKGDIAEGYSVSREKKESFPLTVTSAQKNPTAFYLCASSMMTRREQFFGPGTRLTVL.

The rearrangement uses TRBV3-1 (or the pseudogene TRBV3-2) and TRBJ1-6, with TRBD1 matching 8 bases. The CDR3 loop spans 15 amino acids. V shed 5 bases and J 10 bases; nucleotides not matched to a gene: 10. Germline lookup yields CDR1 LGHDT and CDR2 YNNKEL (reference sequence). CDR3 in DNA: TGTGCCAGCAGCAACGTTCGACAGGGGCTCTCACCCCTCCACTTT. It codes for CASSNVRQGLSPLHF.

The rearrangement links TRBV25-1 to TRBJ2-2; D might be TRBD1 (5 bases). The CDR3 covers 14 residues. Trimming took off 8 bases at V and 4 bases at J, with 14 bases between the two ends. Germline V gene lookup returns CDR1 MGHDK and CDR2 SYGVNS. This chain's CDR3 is CASASSGATGELFF. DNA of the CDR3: TGTGCCAGCGCAAGTTCTGGGGCCACCGGGGAGCTGTTTTTT.

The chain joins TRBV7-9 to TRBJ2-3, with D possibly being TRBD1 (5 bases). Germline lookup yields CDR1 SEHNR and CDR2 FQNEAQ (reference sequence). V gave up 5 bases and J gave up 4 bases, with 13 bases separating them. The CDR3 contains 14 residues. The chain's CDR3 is CASSPGLLSDTQYF. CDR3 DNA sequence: TGTGCCAGCAGCCCAGGGCTTCTATCAGATACGCAGTATTTT.

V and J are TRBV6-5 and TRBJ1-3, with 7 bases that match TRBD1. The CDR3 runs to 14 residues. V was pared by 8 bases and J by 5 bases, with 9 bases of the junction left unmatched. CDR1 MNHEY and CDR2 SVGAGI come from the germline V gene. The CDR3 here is CASSFRDSRNTIYF. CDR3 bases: TGTGCCAGCTCGTTCCGGGACAGCCGAAACACCATATATTTT.

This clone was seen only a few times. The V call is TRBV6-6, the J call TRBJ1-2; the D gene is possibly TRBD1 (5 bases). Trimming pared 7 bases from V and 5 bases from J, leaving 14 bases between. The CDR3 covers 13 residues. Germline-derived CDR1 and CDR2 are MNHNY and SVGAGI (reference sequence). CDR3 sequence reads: CASTPGGGYGYTF. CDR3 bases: TGTGCCAGCACCCCTGGGGGAGGATATGGCTACACCTTC.

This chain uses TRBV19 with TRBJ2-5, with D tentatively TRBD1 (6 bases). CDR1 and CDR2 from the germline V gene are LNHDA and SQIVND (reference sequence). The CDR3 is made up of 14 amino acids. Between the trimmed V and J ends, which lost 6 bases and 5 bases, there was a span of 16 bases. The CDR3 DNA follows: TGTGCCAGTAGGGTGAGGGGGTCGGGGGAGACCCAGTACTTC. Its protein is CASRVRGSGETQYF. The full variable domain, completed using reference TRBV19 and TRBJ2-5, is DGGITQSPKYLFRKEGQNVTLSCEQNLNHDAMYWYRQDPGQGLRLIYYSQIVNDFQKGDIAEGYSVSREKKESFPLTVTSAQKNPTAFYLCASRVRGSGETQYFGPGTRLLVL.

The CDR3 DNA follows: TGTGCCAGCATGAATGGCGGTAATGAAAAACTGTTTTTT. Residues: CASMNGGNEKLFF. V usage is TRBV28 and J usage is TRBJ1-4; D remains unclear. This CDR3 has 13 amino acids. Germline V CDR1 and CDR2: MDHEN, SYDVKM. The V end lost 7 bases, the J end lost 4 bases, and 10 bases lay between the germline ends.

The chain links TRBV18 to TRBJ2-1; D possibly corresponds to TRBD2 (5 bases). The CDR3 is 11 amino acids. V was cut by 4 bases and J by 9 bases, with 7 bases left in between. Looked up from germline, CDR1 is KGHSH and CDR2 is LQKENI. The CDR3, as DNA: TGTGCCAGCTCACAACGGGGTGAGCAGTTCTTC. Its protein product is CASSQRGEQFF.

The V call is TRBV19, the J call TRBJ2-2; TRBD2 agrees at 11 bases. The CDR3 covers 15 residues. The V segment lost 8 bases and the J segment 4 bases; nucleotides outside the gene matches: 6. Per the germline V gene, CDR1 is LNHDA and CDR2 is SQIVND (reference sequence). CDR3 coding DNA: TGTGCCAGTTCCGGGACTAGCGGCTCCACCGGGGAGCTGTTTTTT. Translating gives CASSGTSGSTGELFF.

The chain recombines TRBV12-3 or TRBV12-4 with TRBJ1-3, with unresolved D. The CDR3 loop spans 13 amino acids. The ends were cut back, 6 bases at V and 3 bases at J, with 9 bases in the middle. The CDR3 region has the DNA TGTGCCAGCAGGTATGAGAGTGGAAACACCATATATTTT. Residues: CASRYESGNTIYF.

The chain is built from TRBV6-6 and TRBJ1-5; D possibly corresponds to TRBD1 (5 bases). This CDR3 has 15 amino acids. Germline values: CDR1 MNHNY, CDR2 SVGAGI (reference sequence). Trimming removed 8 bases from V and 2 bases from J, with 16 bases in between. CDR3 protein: CASSRRDVGNQPQHF. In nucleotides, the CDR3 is TGTGCCAGCTCTAGGCGGGACGTAGGCAATCAGCCCCAGCATTTT.